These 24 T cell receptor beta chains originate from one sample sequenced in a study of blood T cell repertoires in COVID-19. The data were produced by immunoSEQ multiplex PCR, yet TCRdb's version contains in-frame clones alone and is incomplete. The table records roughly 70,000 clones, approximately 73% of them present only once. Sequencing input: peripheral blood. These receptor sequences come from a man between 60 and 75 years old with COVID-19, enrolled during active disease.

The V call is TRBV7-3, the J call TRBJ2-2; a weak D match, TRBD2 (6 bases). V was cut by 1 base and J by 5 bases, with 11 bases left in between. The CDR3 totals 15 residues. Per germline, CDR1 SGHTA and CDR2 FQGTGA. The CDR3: CASSLSGKQTGELFF. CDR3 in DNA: TGTGCCAGCAGCTTAAGCGGGAAGCAGACCGGGGAGCTGTTTTTT.

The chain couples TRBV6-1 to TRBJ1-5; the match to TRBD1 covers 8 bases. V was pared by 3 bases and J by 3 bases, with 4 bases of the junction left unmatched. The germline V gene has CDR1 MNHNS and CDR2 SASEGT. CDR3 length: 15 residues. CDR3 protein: CASSDRGRNNQPQHF. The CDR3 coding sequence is TGTGCCAGCAGTGACAGGGGGCGAAACAATCAGCCCCAGCATTTT.

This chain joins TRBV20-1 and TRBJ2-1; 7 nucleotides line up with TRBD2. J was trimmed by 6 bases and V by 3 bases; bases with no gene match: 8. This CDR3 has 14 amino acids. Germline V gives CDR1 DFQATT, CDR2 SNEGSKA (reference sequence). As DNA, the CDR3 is TGCAGTGCTAGTGAGGGGAGGGCTCTCAATGAGCAGTTCTTC. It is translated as CSASEGRALNEQFF.

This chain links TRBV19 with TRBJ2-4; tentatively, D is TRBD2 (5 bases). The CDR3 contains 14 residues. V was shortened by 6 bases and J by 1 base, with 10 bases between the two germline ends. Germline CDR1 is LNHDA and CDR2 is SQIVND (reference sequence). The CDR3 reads CASSLTGAKNIQYF. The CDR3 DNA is TGTGCCAGTAGCCTCACGGGGGCCAAAAACATTCAGTACTTC.

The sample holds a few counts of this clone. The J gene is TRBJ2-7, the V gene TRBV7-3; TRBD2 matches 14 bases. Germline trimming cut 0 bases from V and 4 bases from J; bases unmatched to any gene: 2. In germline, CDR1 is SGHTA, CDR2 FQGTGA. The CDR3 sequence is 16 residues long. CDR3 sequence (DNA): TGTGCCAGCAGCTTAACTCGACTAGCGGGAGGGTACGAGCAGTACTTC. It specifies CASSLTRLAGGYEQYF.

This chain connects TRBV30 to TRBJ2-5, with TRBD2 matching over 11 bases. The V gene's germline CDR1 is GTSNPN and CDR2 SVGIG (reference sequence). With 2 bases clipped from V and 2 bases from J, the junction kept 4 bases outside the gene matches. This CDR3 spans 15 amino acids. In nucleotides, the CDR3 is TGTGCCTGGAGTCCCGGGACTAGCGGACAAGAGACCCAGTACTTC. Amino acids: CAWSPGTSGQETQYF.

The CDR3 bases are TGTGCCAGCAGTGTAGCGGGAGAGGGCTACGAGCAGTACTTC. Translation gives CASSVAGEGYEQYF. The chain couples TRBV6-1 to TRBJ2-7; 9 bases are a match to TRBD2. Per germline, CDR1 MNHNS and CDR2 SASEGT. V shed 4 bases and J 3 bases; nucleotides not matched to a gene: 4. This CDR3 has 14 amino acids.

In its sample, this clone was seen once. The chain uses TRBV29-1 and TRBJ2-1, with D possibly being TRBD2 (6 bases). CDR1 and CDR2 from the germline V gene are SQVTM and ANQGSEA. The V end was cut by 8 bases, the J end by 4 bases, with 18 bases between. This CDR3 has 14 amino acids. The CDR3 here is CSTDGRLGYNEQFF. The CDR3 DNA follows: TGCAGCACCGACGGGAGATTAGGATACAATGAGCAGTTCTTC.

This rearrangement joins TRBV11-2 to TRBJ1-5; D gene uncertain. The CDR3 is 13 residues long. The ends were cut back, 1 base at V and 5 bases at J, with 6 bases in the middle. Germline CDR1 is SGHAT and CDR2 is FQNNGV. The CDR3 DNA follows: TGTGCCAGCAGCTTAGGGCCCCATCAGCCCCAGCATTTT. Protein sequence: CASSLGPHQPQHF.

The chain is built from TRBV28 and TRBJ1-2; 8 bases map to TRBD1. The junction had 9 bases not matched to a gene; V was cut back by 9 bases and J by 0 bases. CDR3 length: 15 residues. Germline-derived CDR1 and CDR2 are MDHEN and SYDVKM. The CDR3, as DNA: TGTGCCAGTTACCACCGGGACAGGACTAACTATGGCTACACCTTC. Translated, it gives CASYHRDRTNYGYTF.

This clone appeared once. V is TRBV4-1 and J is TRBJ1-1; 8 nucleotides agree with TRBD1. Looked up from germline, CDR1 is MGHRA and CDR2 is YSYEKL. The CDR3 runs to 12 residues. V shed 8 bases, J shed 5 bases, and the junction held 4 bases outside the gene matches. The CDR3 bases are TGCGCCAGCGGCACAGGGGGAACTGAAGCTTTCTTT. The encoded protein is CASGTGGTEAFF.

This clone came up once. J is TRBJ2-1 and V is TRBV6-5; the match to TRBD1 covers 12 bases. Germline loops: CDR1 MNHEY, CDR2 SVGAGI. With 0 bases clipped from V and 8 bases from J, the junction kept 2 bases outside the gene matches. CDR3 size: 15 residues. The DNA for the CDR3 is TGTGCCAGCAGTTACTCGGGACAGGGGGCGCATGAGCAGTTCTTC. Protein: CASSYSGQGAHEQFF.

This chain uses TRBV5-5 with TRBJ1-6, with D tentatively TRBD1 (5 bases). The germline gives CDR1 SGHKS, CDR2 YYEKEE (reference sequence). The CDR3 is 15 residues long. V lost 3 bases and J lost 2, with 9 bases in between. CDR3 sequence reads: CASSSWGPYNSPLHF. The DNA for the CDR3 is TGTGCCAGCAGCTCGTGGGGCCCCTATAATTCACCCCTCCACTTT.

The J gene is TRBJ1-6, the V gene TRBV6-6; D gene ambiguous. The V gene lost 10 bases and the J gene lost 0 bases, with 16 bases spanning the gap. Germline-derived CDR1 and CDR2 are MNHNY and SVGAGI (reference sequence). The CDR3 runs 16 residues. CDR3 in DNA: TGTGCCACCTCGTGGGAGGGAAGCTCCTATAATTCACCCCTCCACTTT. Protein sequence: CATSWEGSSYNSPLHF.

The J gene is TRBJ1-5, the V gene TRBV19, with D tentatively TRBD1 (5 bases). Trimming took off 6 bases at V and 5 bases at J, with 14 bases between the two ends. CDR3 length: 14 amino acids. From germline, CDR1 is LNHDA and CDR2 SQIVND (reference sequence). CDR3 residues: CASSPQGWDQPQHF. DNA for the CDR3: TGTGCCAGTAGCCCGCAGGGATGGGATCAGCCCCAGCATTTT.

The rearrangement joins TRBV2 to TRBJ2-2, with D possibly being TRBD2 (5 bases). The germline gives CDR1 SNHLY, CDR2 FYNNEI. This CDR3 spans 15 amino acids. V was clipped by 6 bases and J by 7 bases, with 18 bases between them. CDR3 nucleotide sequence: TGTGCCAGCAGCAATCAAATCCGGGGTCTCGGGGAGCTGTTTTTT. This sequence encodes CASSNQIRGLGELFF.

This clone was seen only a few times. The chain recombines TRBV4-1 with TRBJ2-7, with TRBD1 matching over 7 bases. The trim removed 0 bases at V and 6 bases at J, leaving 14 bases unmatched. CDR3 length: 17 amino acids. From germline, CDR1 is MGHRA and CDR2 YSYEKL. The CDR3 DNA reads TGCGCCAGCAGCCAAGATAGGTGGGACAGTTTACAGAGCGAGCAGTACTTC. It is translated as CASSQDRWDSLQSEQYF.

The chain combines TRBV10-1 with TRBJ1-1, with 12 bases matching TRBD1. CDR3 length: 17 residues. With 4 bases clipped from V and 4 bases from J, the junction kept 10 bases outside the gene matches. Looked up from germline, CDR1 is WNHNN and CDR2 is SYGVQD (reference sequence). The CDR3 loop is CASSGKGTGGSSTEAFF. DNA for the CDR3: TGCGCCAGCAGTGGAAAAGGGACAGGGGGCTCGAGCACTGAAGCTTTCTTT.

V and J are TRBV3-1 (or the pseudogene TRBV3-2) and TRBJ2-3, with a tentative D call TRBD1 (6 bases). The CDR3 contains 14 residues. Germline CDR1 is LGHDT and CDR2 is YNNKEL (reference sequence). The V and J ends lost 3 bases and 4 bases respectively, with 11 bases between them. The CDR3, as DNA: TGTGCCAGCAGCCATACAGGGAGTTCAGATACGCAGTATTTT. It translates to CASSHTGSSDTQYF.

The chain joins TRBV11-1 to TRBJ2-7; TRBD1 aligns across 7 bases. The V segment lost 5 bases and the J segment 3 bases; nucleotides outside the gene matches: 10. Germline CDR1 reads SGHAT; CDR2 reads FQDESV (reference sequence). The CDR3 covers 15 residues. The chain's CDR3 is CASSRRVGQLYEQYF. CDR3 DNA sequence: TGTGCCAGCAGCAGAAGGGTGGGACAGCTCTACGAGCAGTACTTC.

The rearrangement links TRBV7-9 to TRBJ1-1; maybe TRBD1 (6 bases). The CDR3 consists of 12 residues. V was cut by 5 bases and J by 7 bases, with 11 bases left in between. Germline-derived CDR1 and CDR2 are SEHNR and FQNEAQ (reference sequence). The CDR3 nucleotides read TGTGCCAGCAGCCTACGGGACAATGAAGCTTTCTTT. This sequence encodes CASSLRDNEAFF.

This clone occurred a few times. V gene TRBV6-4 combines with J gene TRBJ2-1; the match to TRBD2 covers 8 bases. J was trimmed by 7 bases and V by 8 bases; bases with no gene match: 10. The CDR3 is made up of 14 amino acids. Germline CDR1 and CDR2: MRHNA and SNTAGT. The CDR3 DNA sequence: TGTGCCAGCTCGTCGGGAGGGCCGGAGAATGAGCAGTTCTTC. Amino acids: CASSSGGPENEQFF.

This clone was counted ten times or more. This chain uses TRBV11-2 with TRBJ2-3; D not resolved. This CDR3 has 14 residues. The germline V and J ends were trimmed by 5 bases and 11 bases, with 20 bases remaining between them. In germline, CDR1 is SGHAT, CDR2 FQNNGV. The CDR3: CASSLLSYARVQYF. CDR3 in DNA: TGTGCCAGCAGCCTTCTCAGTTACGCACGGGTGCAGTATTTT.

CDR3 DNA sequence: TGTGCCAGCGCCGGGACAGGAGTTAATCAGCCCCAGCATTTT. It translates to CASAGTGVNQPQHF. The chain links TRBV18 to TRBJ1-5; 8 nucleotides align to TRBD1. The CDR3 loop spans 14 amino acids. Germline V gives CDR1 KGHSH, CDR2 LQKENI. The V and J ends lost 8 bases and 4 bases, in that order; junction bases with no gene match: 7.